This is a list of T cell receptor beta chains from one sample in a study of shared clonotypes between healthy human individuals. The table came from immunoSEQ multiplex PCR; TCRdb's copy has only in-frame clones and leaves some out. The sample holds some 1.1 million clones; approximately 75% are singletons and the top ten take 0.85% to 1%. The sample comprised memory CD4+ T cells from PBMCs. These receptors originate from a young man in good health. Some clones in this sample may be carry-over from other donors' samples. Both conserved end residues are part of each CDR3. The D gene is left open where the match is weak. A row's size may be missing; if present it is once, few, many or a size class.

v_gene	abundance	j_gene	d_gene	CDR3aa	CDR3nt
TRBV7-3	few	TRBJ2-1	TRBD1	CASSLTTGGSEQFF	TGTGCCAGCAGCTTAACGACAGGGGGCAGTGAGCAGTTCTTC
TRBV7-3	.	TRBJ2-1	TRBD2	CASALAGAGEQFF	TGTGCCAGTGCCCTAGCGGGAGCCGGTGAGCAGTTCTTC
TRBV7-9	.	TRBJ2-3	TRBD2	CASGRGLAGGNTQYF	TGTGCCAGCGGGCGGGGGCTAGCGGGAGGAAATACGCAGTATTTT
TRBV28	.	TRBJ2-1	TRBD1	CASSHGTGLRIIRGQFF	TGTGCCAGCAGCCATGGGACAGGGTTAAGGATTATCCGGGGGCAGTTCTTC
TRBV30	.	TRBJ2-7	TRBD2	CAWSPLAAGFVYF	TGTGCCTGGAGTCCTCTAGCGGCCGGGTTCGTGTACTTC
TRBV20-1	few	TRBJ1-4	.	CSASRFEKLFF	TGCAGTGCTAGTCGTTTTGAAAAACTGTTTTTT
TRBV25-1	.	TRBJ2-7	TRBD1	CASSPRTGLSEQYF	TGTGCCAGCAGTCCCCGGACAGGGTTGTCCGAGCAGTACTTC
TRBV10-3	.	TRBJ1-1	TRBD1	CAIRDTGGRAFF	TGTGCCATCAGGGACACAGGGGGACGAGCTTTCTTT
TRBV6-6	.	TRBJ1-2	.	CASSRQGAYGYTF	TGTGCCAGCAGCCGACAAGGGGCCTATGGCTACACCTTC
TRBV28	.	TRBJ2-2	.	CASRITSSGGNGELFF	TGTGCCAGCAGGATCACTTCCTCAGGAGGGAACGGGGAGCTGTTTTTT
TRBV4-2	.	TRBJ1-4	.	CASSPGDPDNEKLFF	TGTGCCAGCAGCCCAGGGGACCCAGATAATGAAAAACTGTTTTTT
TRBV10-1	.	TRBJ1-2	.	CAKVTRGGPYGYTF	TGCGCCAAGGTGACCCGGGGGGGGCCCTATGGCTACACCTTC
TRBV4-2	.	TRBJ2-7	.	CASSQAQITGQQYF	TGTGCCAGCAGCCAAGCACAAATAACGGGGCAGCAGTACTTC
TRBV7-2	once	TRBJ2-3	.	CASSLRGHQAGTNTQYF	TGTGCCAGCAGCTTAAGGGGACACCAGGCTGGGACAAATACGCAGTATTTT
TRBV7-2	.	TRBJ2-3	.	CASSLMLGTDTQYF	TGTGCCAGCAGCTTAATGCTGGGCACAGATACGCAGTATTTT
TRBV6-5	.	TRBJ2-1	TRBD2	CASSARLAGDNEQFF	TGTGCCAGCAGTGCACGACTAGCGGGAGACAATGAGCAGTTCTTC
TRBV29-1	.	TRBJ2-7	TRBD1	CSVSPTGTAYEQYF	TGCAGCGTTTCCCCGACAGGGACCGCCTACGAGCAGTACTTC
TRBV11-2	.	TRBJ1-6	.	CASSRTEGSPLHF	TGTGCCAGCAGCAGGACAGAGGGTTCACCCCTCCACTTT
TRBV7-9	.	TRBJ1-4	.	CASSSRVTNEKLFF	TGTGCCAGCAGCTCCAGGGTGACTAATGAAAAACTGTTTTTT
TRBV20-1	.	TRBJ2-1	.	CSAHGLDEQFF	TGCAGTGCCCACGGACTGGATGAGCAGTTCTTC
TRBV21-1	.	TRBJ1-2	.	CASSSEQGTGNYGYTF	TGTGCCAGCAGCAGCGAGCAGGGGACGGGTAACTATGGCTACACCTTC
TRBV10-2	.	TRBJ2-7	TRBD2	CASWAPGTSGYEQYF	TGCGCCAGCTGGGCCCCCGGGACTAGCGGCTACGAGCAGTACTTC
TRBV6-6	many	TRBJ1-2	.	CASSYSADLNYGYTF	TGTGCCAGCAGTTACTCGGCGGATCTCAACTATGGCTACACCTTC
TRBV7-6	.	TRBJ2-3	.	CASSLGTGTDTQYF	TGTGCCAGCAGCTTAGGTACCGGCACAGATACGCAGTATTTT
TRBV27	.	TRBJ2-4	TRBD2	CASSPILGGSAKNIQYF	TGTGCCAGCAGCCCAATCCTTGGCGGGAGCGCCAAAAACATTCAGTACTTC
TRBV19	.	TRBJ2-5	TRBD1	CASRGQGGETQYF	TGTGCCAGTAGGGGACAGGGGGGAGAGACCCAGTACTTC
TRBV6-1	.	TRBJ2-7	.	CASSEVWTVDFRASYEQYF	TGTGCCAGCAGTGAGGTCTGGACTGTAGATTTCCGCGCCTCCTACGAGCAGTACTTC
TRBV7-9	.	TRBJ2-3	.	CASSLTGEGDTQYF	TGTGCCAGCAGCTTAACAGGGGAGGGCGATACGCAGTATTTT
TRBV28	once	TRBJ2-2	.	CASSFQGGELFF	TGTGCCAGCAGTTTCCAGGGGGGGGAGCTGTTTTTT
TRBV18	once	TRBJ2-7	.	CASSPDQGPAYEQYF	TGTGCCAGCTCACCGGATCAGGGCCCTGCCTACGAGCAGTACTTC
TRBV5-1	.	TRBJ2-7	.	CASSLEQGRTTEQYF	TGCGCCAGCAGCTTGGAGCAGGGGAGGACTACCGAGCAGTACTTC
TRBV5-1	.	TRBJ1-3	TRBD1	CASSVSGTGGPGNTIYF	TGCGCCAGCAGCGTGTCCGGGACAGGGGGCCCTGGAAACACCATATATTTT
TRBV19	few	TRBJ1-5	TRBD1	CASSDSGGPQPQHF	TGTGCCAGTAGTGATTCAGGGGGGCCCCAGCCCCAGCATTTT
TRBV6-1	.	TRBJ2-5	.	CASSFRRGETQYF	TGTGCCAGCAGCTTCCGGAGAGGGGAGACCCAGTACTTC
TRBV5-6	.	TRBJ1-1	.	CASSFAGNTEAFF	TGTGCCAGCAGCTTTGCAGGGAACACTGAAGCTTTCTTT
TRBV5-1	once	TRBJ2-1	.	CASSLGGLRVNEQFF	TGCGCCAGCAGCTTGGGGGGTCTACGCGTGAATGAGCAGTTCTTC
TRBV18	.	TRBJ2-7	TRBD2	CASSVSGTSYEQYF	TGTGCCAGCTCAGTTAGCGGGACGTCCTACGAGCAGTACTTC
TRBV5-1	.	TRBJ2-7	TRBD1	CASTLQGADEQYF	TGCGCCAGCACCTTACAGGGGGCCGACGAGCAGTACTTC
TRBV28	.	TRBJ1-3	.	CASNRDSGNTIYF	TGTGCCAGCAATAGGGATTCTGGAAACACCATATATTTT
TRBV20-1	.	TRBJ2-1	.	CSAVTKNEQFF	TGCAGTGCCGTAACTAAAAATGAGCAGTTCTTC
TRBV6-6	.	TRBJ1-2	TRBD1	CASSSWTGVEYGYTF	TGTGCCAGCAGTTCTTGGACAGGGGTGGAGTATGGCTACACCTTC
TRBV7-2	.	TRBJ2-1	.	CASSLNLLGREQFF	TGTGCCAGCAGCTTAAACCTTCTCGGGAGAGAGCAGTTCTTC
TRBV18	.	TRBJ2-7	.	CASSSESYEQYF	TGTGCCAGCTCTTCCGAATCCTACGAGCAGTACTTC
TRBV2	once	TRBJ1-1	.	CASSEGGAAMKAFF	TGTGCCAGCAGTGAAGGGGGAGCTGCGATGAAAGCTTTCTTT
TRBV10-3	.	TRBJ2-6	.	CAISLVSGANVLTF	TGTGCCATCAGTTTGGTCTCTGGGGCCAACGTCCTGACTTTC